The 25 T cell receptor beta chains reported below all come from one sample, sequenced in a study of spatial heterogeneity in lung cancer. Using its own MiXCR run on the 5' RACE reads, TCRdb lists one record per CDR3 protein. The repertoire includes about 56,000 distinct CDR3 sequences, 7% to 10% of them detected once, and about 15% sits in the top ten. Time point: sample taken at primary tumor resection. No cells were sorted before sequencing. The whole RNA sequenced was extracted from tumor, nontumor lung or frozen PBMC. The material sequenced was PBMCs, taken at surgery. The receptors shown here come from a female donor with early-stage non-small cell lung cancer.

This clonotype was found a few times. The rearrangement links TRBV18 to TRBJ1-1; the D gene is possibly TRBD1 (5 bases). Looked up from germline, CDR1 is KGHSH and CDR2 is LQKENI. The CDR3 sequence is 15 residues long. V lost 10 bases, J lost 5 bases, and 23 bases lay in between. The chain's CDR3 is CATSREGTDWTEAFF. The CDR3, as DNA: TGTGCCACTTCAAGGGAGGGGACGGATTGGACTGAAGCTTTCTTT.

This clonotype was detected only a few times. V and J are TRBV27 and TRBJ1-5; tentative D call: TRBD1 (6 bases). The V gene lost 3 bases and the J gene lost 5 bases, with 11 bases spanning the gap. The CDR3 totals 14 residues. CDR1 and CDR2 from the germline V gene are MNHEY and SMNVEV (reference sequence). In DNA, the CDR3 is TGTGCCAGCAGTTTGACAGGATGGTATCAGCCCCAGCATTTT. The encoded protein is CASSLTGWYQPQHF.

This clonotype appeared many times. The gene calls are TRBV19 and TRBJ2-1; 7 bases map to TRBD1. V dropped 7 bases and J dropped 8; count of bases not matched to a gene: 14. The CDR3 has 15 amino acids. The germline CDR1 and CDR2 sequences are LNHDA and SQIVND (reference sequence). The CDR3 DNA sequence: TGTGCCAGTAAGGCGACCCGGGACAGTGTCGATGAGCAGTTCTTC. Translating gives CASKATRDSVDEQFF.

In its sample, this clonotype is medium-sized. The chain has TRBV6-5 and TRBJ2-7, with D tentatively TRBD1 or TRBD2 (5 bases each). The CDR3 consists of 15 residues. Trimming cost V 5 bases and J 0 bases, with 14 bases left between them. Germline V gives CDR1 MNHEY, CDR2 SVGAGI. CDR3 DNA sequence: TGTGCCAGCAGTATAGGGACCGAAAGCTCCTACGAGCAGTACTTC. Encoded protein: CASSIGTESSYEQYF.

The chain employs TRBV12-3 or TRBV12-4 and TRBJ2-7; D not resolved. V shed 6 bases and J shed 2 bases, with 5 bases lying between them. The CDR3 totals 11 residues. The CDR3 coding sequence is TGTGCCAGCAGCCGGGCCTACGAGCAGTACTTC. Its translation is CASSRAYEQYF.

This clonotype was seen repeatedly, ten times or more. The chain links TRBV27 to TRBJ2-3; D unclear. The CDR3 is 12 residues long. Germline CDR1 and CDR2: MNHEY and SMNVEV (reference sequence). V was cut by 6 bases and J by 2 bases, with 6 bases left in between. The CDR3 region is CASRHITDTQYF. CDR3 sequence (DNA): TGTGCCAGCAGACACATCACAGATACGCAGTATTTT.

Ten or more counts support this clonotype. The chain employs TRBV24-1 and TRBJ1-5, with 7 positions matching TRBD1. CDR1 is KGHDR, CDR2 SFDVKD, per germline. V lost 4 bases, J lost 4 bases, and 9 bases stayed unmatched. The CDR3 loop spans 16 amino acids. CDR3 bases: TGTGCCACCAGTGAGCCCGGGACAGTGGCGAATCAGCCCCAGCATTTT. Protein product: CATSEPGTVANQPQHF.

This clonotype was observed a handful of times. CDR3 in amino acids: CASRPGSRGLNNEQFF. The CDR3 DNA follows: TGTGCCAGCAGACCCGGTTCACGGGGCCTTAACAATGAGCAGTTCTTC. The genes are TRBV2 and TRBJ2-1, with D perhaps given as TRBD1 or TRBD2 (5 bases each). Between the trimmed V and J ends, which lost 6 bases and 5 bases, there was a span of 20 bases. The CDR3 covers 16 residues. Germline V gives CDR1 SNHLY, CDR2 FYNNEI.

This clonotype was counted many times. The V gene is TRBV20-1, the J gene TRBJ1-5; D not resolved. Trimming took off 0 bases at V and 0 bases at J, with 0 bases between the two ends. Germline V gene lookup returns CDR1 DFQATT and CDR2 SNEGSKA (reference sequence). The CDR3 covers 12 residues. DNA of the CDR3: TGCAGTGCTAGAGATAGCAATCAGCCCCAGCATTTT. Translating it yields CSARDSNQPQHF.

In this sample, this clonotype turned up many times. This sequence joins TRBV4-1 and TRBJ1-5; 9 nucleotides agree with TRBD1. The junction had 12 bases not matched to a gene; V was cut back by 5 bases and J by 4 bases. Germline values: CDR1 MGHRA, CDR2 YSYEKL. The CDR3 covers 17 residues. For the CDR3, the DNA is TGCGCCAGCAGCAAAGGGCGACAGGGGGGTAGGAATCAGCCCCAGCATTTT. Protein product: CASSKGRQGGRNQPQHF.

Turning to this clonotype: A much larger clone sits a single nucleotide away, making a read error possible. The chain couples TRBV20-1 to TRBJ2-1, with D possibly being TRBD2 (6 bases). This CDR3 contains 15 residues. V was shortened by 3 bases and J by 6 bases, with 18 bases between the two germline ends. Looked up from germline, CDR1 is DFQATT and CDR2 is SNEGSKA (reference sequence). In nucleotides, the CDR3 is TGCAGTGCTAGCCTAGGGCTGGGAGGATTCAATGAGCAGTTCTTC. Amino acids: CSASLGLGGFNEQFF.

Ten or more counts support this clonotype. The chain couples TRBV28 to TRBJ1-5; D uncertain. Trimming shortened V by 2 bases and J by 0 bases, and 11 bases separated the two germline ends. Germline V gives CDR1 MDHEN, CDR2 SYDVKM. The CDR3 spans 16 residues. CDR3: CASSLKRGFSNQPQHF. Written as DNA, the CDR3 is TGTGCCAGCAGTTTAAAACGAGGGTTTAGCAATCAGCCCCAGCATTTT.

The sample holds many counts of this clonotype. The chain uses TRBV29-1 and TRBJ2-7, with 7 bases matching TRBD1. The CDR3 runs to 13 residues. Unmatched junction bases numbered 5, after V lost 3 bases and J lost 3 bases. Germline V gene lookup returns CDR1 SQVTM and CDR2 ANQGSEA. CDR3: CSVDLQGDYEQYF. The CDR3 coding sequence is TGCAGCGTTGATTTGCAGGGGGACTACGAGCAGTACTTC.

This clonotype was detected once. A much larger clone differs from this one at a single base, so this may be a read error. The genes are TRBV20-1 and TRBJ2-1; TRBD2 aligns across 11 bases. The CDR3 has 14 amino acids. Germline V gene data show CDR1 as DFQATT and CDR2 as SNEGSKA (reference sequence). As DNA, the CDR3 is TGCTTTACTAGCGGGAGAATCTCCTACAATGAGCAGTTCTTC. Protein: CFTSGRISYNEQFF.

This clonotype was picked up many times. The chain recombines TRBV5-1 with TRBJ1-1; D not certain. CDR1 and CDR2 (germline): SGHRS, YFSETQ. The CDR3 is 14 amino acids. The V end lost 0 bases, the J end lost 5 bases, and 11 bases lay between the germline ends. The chain's CDR3 is CASSLGPGGTEAFF. CDR3 nucleotides: TGCGCCAGCAGCTTGGGTCCAGGTGGAACTGAAGCTTTCTTT.

The CDR3 spells CASSARGSYNSPLHF. CDR3 bases: TGTGCCAGCAGTGCCAGGGGCTCCTATAATTCACCCCTCCACTTT. J is TRBJ1-6 and V is TRBV6-1, with D tentatively TRBD1 (6 bases). The CDR3 consists of 15 residues. V shed 4 bases and J shed 0 bases, with 7 bases lying between them. Germline V gives CDR1 MNHNS, CDR2 SASEGT.

The chain combines TRBV6-1 with TRBJ2-1; TRBD1 matches 8 bases. Losses at the gene ends were 6 bases for V and 2 bases for J; bases not matched to a gene: 9. The germline gives CDR1 MNHNS, CDR2 SASEGT. The CDR3 is made up of 16 amino acids. The CDR3 sequence is CASRGQAFGAYNEQFF. DNA for the CDR3: TGTGCCAGCAGGGGACAGGCGTTCGGAGCCTACAATGAGCAGTTCTTC.

The table lists this clonotype with many counts. The chain is built from TRBV5-1 and TRBJ1-5; D call uncertain. From germline, CDR1 is SGHRS and CDR2 YFSETQ. There are 13 residues in the CDR3. Trimming took 2 bases from V and 3 from J, leaving 6 bases between them. The CDR3 DNA reads as TGCGCCAGCAGCTTTGGGCCCAATCAGCCCCAGCATTTT. Translation gives CASSFGPNQPQHF.

This clonotype has more than one count but fewer than ten. The rearrangement joins TRBV28 to TRBJ2-3; maybe TRBD1 (9 bases). Germline CDR1 MDHEN, CDR2 SYDVKM. This CDR3 is built from 17 residues. V lost 5 bases to trimming and J lost 2 bases, with 20 bases between them. The CDR3 protein is CASSVAGTGIVTDTQYF. As DNA, the CDR3 is TGTGCCAGCAGTGTAGCGGGGACAGGGATCGTCACAGATACGCAGTATTTT.

The chain combines TRBV20-1 with TRBJ2-7, with 8 bases aligning to TRBD2. The ends lost 3 bases at V and 4 bases at J; junction bases unmatched: 2. Germline V gene data show CDR1 as DFQATT and CDR2 as SNEGSKA (reference sequence). CDR3 length: 12 residues. In DNA form, the CDR3 reads TGCAGTGCTAGCAGCGGGAGTTACGAGCAGTACTTC. Protein: CSASSGSYEQYF.

This clonotype was seen many times. This chain uses TRBV12-3 or TRBV12-4 with TRBJ1-1, with TRBD1 as a possible D gene (5 bases). This CDR3 comprises 14 residues. The V end lost 7 bases, the J end lost 0 bases, and 12 bases lay between the germline ends. The DNA for the CDR3 is TGTGCCAGCACTCCACAGGTCGTGAACACTGAAGCTTTCTTT. Residues: CASTPQVVNTEAFF.

There are many counts of this clonotype. The chain uses TRBV24-1 and TRBJ2-1; TRBD2 aligns across 12 bases. The germline V gene encodes CDR1 KGHDR and CDR2 SFDVKD. V lost 1 base to trimming and J lost 6 bases; unmatched junction nucleotides: 9. CDR3 size: 18 residues. The CDR3 is CATSDFSPLAGGRNEQFF. The CDR3 DNA reads as TGTGCCACCAGTGATTTCTCCCCTCTAGCGGGAGGGCGCAATGAGCAGTTCTTC.

This clonotype was counted at least ten times. The genes are TRBV24-1 and TRBJ2-5; D unclear. The CDR3 runs to 12 residues. The V gene's germline CDR1 is KGHDR and CDR2 SFDVKD. Trimming took 5 bases from V and 7 from J, leaving 10 bases between them. CDR3 amino acids: CATSGVEATQYF. In DNA, the CDR3 is TGTGCCACCAGTGGGGTCGAAGCGACCCAGTACTTC.

This clonotype was seen many times. The rearrangement links TRBV20-1 to TRBJ2-3; D possibly uses TRBD1 or TRBD2 (6 bases each). The length of the CDR3 is 14 residues. The V and J ends lost 5 bases and 7 bases respectively, with 19 bases between them. CDR1 is DFQATT, CDR2 SNEGSKA, per germline (reference sequence). CDR3 in amino acids: CSAVAYTGRNTQYF. CDR3 sequence (DNA): TGCAGTGCTGTGGCCTATACAGGGAGGAATACGCAGTATTTT.

This clonotype was counted ten times or more. The chain uses TRBV4-2 and TRBJ1-2; D gene uncertain. Germline V CDR1 and CDR2: LGHNA, YNFKEQ. This CDR3 spans 16 amino acids. Trimming removed 0 bases from V and 2 bases from J, with 13 bases in between. CDR3 sequence (DNA): TGTGCCAGCAGCCAAGATCGGACGGGGAGAAACTATGGCTACACCTTC. Translating it yields CASSQDRTGRNYGYTF.